The following is a T cell receptor (beta chain) sequence with its context. Its antigen is unidentified. Trimming stripped 0 bases from V and 4 bases from J, with 6 bases between. The CDR3 consists of 13 residues. Germline assignment: CDR1 SGHDT and CDR2 YYEEEE. The sample is drawn from a study of T cell responses to AZD1222 COVID-19 vaccine. Findings of the study overall: Vaccine-associated CD4 TCRs spanned spike, dominant at 160-218 and 743-854.

Repertoires were generated with immunoSEQ multiplex PCR, while TCRdb's copy carries only in-frame clones and drops some. The sample yields about 150,000 clones, about 90% seen once. This TCR came from an adult in good health. The sample consisted of peripheral blood, taken on day 0 of AZD1222 vaccination. The genes are TRBV5-6 and TRBJ2-3; D unresolved. The chain's CDR3 is CASSLAAPDTQYF. CDR3 nucleotides: TGTGCCAGCAGCTTGGCTGCCCCAGATACGCAGTATTTT. Together with reference TRBV5-6 and TRBJ2-3, the CDR3 gives the full variable domain: DAGVTQSPTHLIKTRGQQVTLRCSPKSGHDTVSWYQQALGQGPQFIFQYYEEEERQRGNFPDRFSGHQFPNYSSELNVNALLLGDSALYLCASSLAAPDTQYFGPGTRLTVL.